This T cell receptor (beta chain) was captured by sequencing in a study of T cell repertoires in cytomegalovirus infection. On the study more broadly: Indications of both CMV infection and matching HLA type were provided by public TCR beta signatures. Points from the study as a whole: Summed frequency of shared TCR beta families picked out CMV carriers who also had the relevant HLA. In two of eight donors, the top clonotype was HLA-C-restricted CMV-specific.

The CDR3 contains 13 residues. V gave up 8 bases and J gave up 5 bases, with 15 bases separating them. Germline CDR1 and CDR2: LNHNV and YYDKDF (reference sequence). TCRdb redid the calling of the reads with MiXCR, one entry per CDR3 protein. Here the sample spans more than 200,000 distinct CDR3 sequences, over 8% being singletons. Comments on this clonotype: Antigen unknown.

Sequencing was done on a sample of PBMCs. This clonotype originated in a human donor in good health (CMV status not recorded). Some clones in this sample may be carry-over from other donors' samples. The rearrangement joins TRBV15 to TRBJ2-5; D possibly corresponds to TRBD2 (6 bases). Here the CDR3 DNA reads TGTGCCACCTCTAGGGCGGGGATGGAGACCCAGTACTTC. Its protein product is CATSRAGMETQYF.